This TCR beta chain appears in the sequencing data of a study of T cells in localized non-small cell lung cancer. Data came from immunoSEQ multiplex PCR; TCRdb stores just in-frame clones and leaves some out. The data hold approximately 25,000 clones, with about 90% observed a single time. Germline V gives CDR1 LNHDA, CDR2 SQIVND (reference sequence). The CDR3 has 16 residues. J gave up 0 bases and V 6 bases, and 7 bases lay outside the gene matches. The J gene is TRBJ1-5, the V gene TRBV19, with 8 bases aligning to TRBD1. The TCR originated in a woman aged 35 to 69 with stage I lung adenocarcinoma. This material consisted of peripheral blood, taken before any cancer treatment. DNA of the CDR3: TGTGCCAGTAGAACCACAGGGGGTAATAGCAATCAGCCCCAGCATTTT. It yields the protein CASRTTGGNSNQPQHF.